This T cell receptor beta chain came from a study of T cells in Graves' hyperthyroidism and ophthalmopathy. Patients affected by ophthalmopathy presented a Clinical Activity Score of at least 3, a NOSPECS grade of at least 4, and disease duration below 3 months. Uncontrolled infection, other autoimmune disease, pregnancy or lactation barred patients from enrollment. From more than 8 ml of fresh peripheral blood, PBMCs were isolated. This clonotype was picked up many times. Regions amplified from RNA transcripts were the TCR beta CDR3 regions. When the TCR CDR3 underwent first-round RT-PCR, the HTBI primer set was used. A single record per CDR3 protein comes from TCRdb applying MiXCR to the multiplex PCR reads. The table records some 570,000 distinct CDR3 sequences, about 14% of them present only once. The CDR3 spans 16 residues. Trimming took off 5 bases at V and 3 bases at J, with 18 bases between the two ends. CDR1 and CDR2 (germline): SGHTA, FQGTGA.

The material sequenced was blood. The source is a woman between 18 and 29 years old with Graves' ophthalmopathy. The genes are TRBV7-3 and TRBJ2-3, with D perhaps matching TRBD1 or TRBD2 (6 bases each). CDR3 sequence: CASSIGVRGTTDTQYF. For the CDR3, the DNA is TGTGCCAGCAGCATTGGAGTGCGCGGGACAACAGATACGCAGTATTTT.